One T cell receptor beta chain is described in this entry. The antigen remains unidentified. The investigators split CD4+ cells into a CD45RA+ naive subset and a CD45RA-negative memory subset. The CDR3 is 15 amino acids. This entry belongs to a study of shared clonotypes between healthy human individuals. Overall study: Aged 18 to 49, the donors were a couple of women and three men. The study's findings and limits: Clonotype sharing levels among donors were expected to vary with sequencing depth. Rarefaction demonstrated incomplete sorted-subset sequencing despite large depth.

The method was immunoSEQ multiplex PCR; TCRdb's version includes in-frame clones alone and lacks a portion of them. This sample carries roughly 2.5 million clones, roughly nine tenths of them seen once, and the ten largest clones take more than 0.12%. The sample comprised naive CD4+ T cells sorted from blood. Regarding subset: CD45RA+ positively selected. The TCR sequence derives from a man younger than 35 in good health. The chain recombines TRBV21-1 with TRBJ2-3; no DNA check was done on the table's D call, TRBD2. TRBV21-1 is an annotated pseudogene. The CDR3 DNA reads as TGTGCCAGCCGAGGCAGCCGACCTAGCACAGATACGCAGTATTTT. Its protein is CASRGSRPSTDTQYF.